This T cell receptor (beta chain) was sequenced in a study of shared T cell receptors in the human thymus (dated by TCRdb to the early 2020s). Regarding the complete study: The study examined how the human thymus generates shared, self-reactive T-cell receptor alpha chains.

In regard to this clone: Its recognized antigen is unknown. There are no base qualities to consult, and no much larger clone falls within one base.

The germline V gene provides CDR1 SQVTM and CDR2 ANQGSEA. Trimming takes 7 bases from V and 1 base from J, and the germline ends sit 15 bases apart. Taken from cysteine to phenylalanine, the CDR3 has 14 residues. Just the 42-base CDR3 DNA is kept, in frame starting at base 1. The protocol used for the library was the immunoSEQ multiplex PCR assay. The table was pulled from immuneACCESS by TCRdb, which kept in-frame rearrangements only. Such tables lose some clones; where checked, under half of the loss comes from unresolved V genes, and the rest has no known cause. This sample holds roughly 700,000 clones; around 89% were observed only once. In total, the top ten clones hold about 0.01% of the sample. These same data were also listed under a study on human thymus T cells. As the second paper documents: The donors were immunologically healthy infants in Finland who had open corrective cardiac surgery for congenital heart defects. Thymus tissue was obtained as surgical resects removed during corrective cardiac surgery. Biased V and J gene segment usage appeared to be present in both thymic and peripheral blood repertoires. According to the related research, thymic TCR repertoires were highly overlapping among unrelated individuals. The study characterized TCR alpha and beta repertoires from fewer than 10 infant thymus samples and a few related peripheral blood samples. The infant donors were about 6 to 250 days old, and the cohort included over 5 males and a couple of females. Thymocytes were freed from the tissue by mechanical means and kept at -70 degrees C as pellets of roughly 9-30 million cells. A QIAsymphony instrument was used to extract genomic DNA from frozen cell pellets. Using the immunoSEQ multiplex PCR assay, the TCRB and TCRAD loci were amplified from a standardized quantity of quality-controlled genomic DNA. The amplicons spanned the V(D)J region and were long enough to cover the CDR3 and allow V and J genes to be identified. The commercial immunoSEQ service was used to sequence amplicons on an Illumina platform. Primer bias and sequencing errors were corrected using previously described methods, and TCRAD and TCRB definitions followed the IMGT database. Analysis of the repertoires was done with immunoSEQ Analyzer 3.0 and VDJTools and included basic statistics, V/J segment usage, diversity estimates, rarefaction and pairwise overlap. To estimate diversity, the Chao1, ChaoE, Efron-Thisted, Shannon and inverse Simpson indices were applied, and diversity was also estimated on datasets down-sampled to the smallest sample. Repertoire overlap was determined by strict matching of CDR3 nucleotide sequence, V gene and J gene, and Jaccard-based multidimensional scaling clustering was applied. On average, thymus samples yielded roughly 800,000 unique TCRB clonotypes, whereas blood samples yielded roughly 80,000.

The sequence is built from TRBV29-1 and TRBJ2-3, with TRBD1 tentatively as D gene (6 bases match). The sequence derives from a boy under two years old with a congenital heart defect. Donor details come from another sample of the same person, matched by shared clones. Sequences were obtained from thymocytes. CDR3 region: CSGKHRVGTDTQYF. The nucleotide sequence reads TGCAGCGGGAAGCACAGGGTGGGCACAGATACGCAGTATTTT.